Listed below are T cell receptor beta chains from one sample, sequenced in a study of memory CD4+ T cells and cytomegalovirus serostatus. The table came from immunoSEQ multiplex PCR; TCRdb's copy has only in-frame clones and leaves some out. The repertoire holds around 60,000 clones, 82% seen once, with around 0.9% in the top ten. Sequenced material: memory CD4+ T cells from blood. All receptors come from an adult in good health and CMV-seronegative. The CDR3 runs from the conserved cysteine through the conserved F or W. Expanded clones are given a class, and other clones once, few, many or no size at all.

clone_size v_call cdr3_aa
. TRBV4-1 CASSQEAAGGLNEQFF
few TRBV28 CASSLSGGGTYEQYF
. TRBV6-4 CASSDAGGPNEQFF
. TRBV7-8 CASTLVGGNQGTEAFF
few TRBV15 CATSRAGTSGMVEQYF
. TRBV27 CASSLGGGMEQFF
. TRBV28 CASSLSASLYEQYF
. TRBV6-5 CASSYGGYLDTQYF
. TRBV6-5 CASAAAGFSYNEQFF
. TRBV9 CASTVGDRVLGEQFF
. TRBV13 CASSRSGQVTEAFF
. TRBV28 CASRDYANTGELFF
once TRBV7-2 CASSLVWVGEETQYF
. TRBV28 CASRPDRGLLSPLHF
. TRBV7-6 CASSTGIEYEQYF
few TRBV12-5 CASGGQGRGPYNEQFF
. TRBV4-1 CASSSSENSGGEQFF
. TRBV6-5 CASSYQGTNTGELFF
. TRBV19 CASRSRGQSNQPQHF
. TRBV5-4 CASSFGQGTPRGNTIYF
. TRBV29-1 CSVEKSQTMNTEAFF
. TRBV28 CASSIPGSGVTDTQYF
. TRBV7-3 CASSLLPGTAYGYTF
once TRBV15 CATSRLRQIHTEAFF
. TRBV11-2 CASGQTGYEQYF
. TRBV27 CASSKQGSYGYTF
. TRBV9 CASSLGGPGNTIYF
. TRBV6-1 CASRLTSGGNEQFF
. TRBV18 CASSSGTADTQYF
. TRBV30 CAWSAGLGGLRETQYF
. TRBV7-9 CASSFEGEQFF
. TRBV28 CASFTGGYGYTF
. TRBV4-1 CASSHGAVFYEQYF
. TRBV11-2 CASSSRLSPAADKSNEQFF
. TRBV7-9 CASRDRPPRNEQYF
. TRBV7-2 CASSQDSNQPQHF
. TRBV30 CAWGGPSSGETQYF
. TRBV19 CASSPFRQGGSYEQYF
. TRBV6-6 CASKDAGLNQPQHF
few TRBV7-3 CASSPNDRGRQFF
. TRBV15 CATSRDQGVGAGELFF
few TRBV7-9 CASSLGTGRNSPLHF
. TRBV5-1 CASSGQGYYGYTF
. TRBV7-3 CASSQQRGGNNEQFF
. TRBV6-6 CASRRGATRSWEQYF
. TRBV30 CAWSVWGIDTIYF
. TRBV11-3 CASSLYSGEQFF
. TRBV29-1 CSVDGGLGTEAFF
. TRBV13 CASSLVSGGGGYTF
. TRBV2 CASAGGSYEQYF
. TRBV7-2 CASSLGLLDEQFF
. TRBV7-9 CASSTEQGLSTRQYF
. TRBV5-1 CASSRPGYEQYF
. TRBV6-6 CASSSREGAYEQYF
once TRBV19 CASRPSGTKNTGELFF